The rows below give T cell receptor beta chains drawn from one sample of a study of CD8 T cells in Susac syndrome. TCRdb re-called the immunoSEQ multiplex PCR reads through MiXCR, storing one row per CDR3 protein. The sample lists more than 110,000 distinct CDR3 sequences; around 94% were seen once. Sequenced input: CD8+ T cells from PBMCs. The receptors were sampled from a human donor in good health. Each CDR3 is given with its conserved first and last residue. D genes are given only for firm matches. The size field is filled for only some rows; it gives once, few, many or a size class.

len: 15; d_gene: TRBD2; j_gene: TRBJ2-1; v_gene: TRBV14; abundance: NA; CDR3aa: CASSHRLAGANEQFF; CDR3nt: TGTGCCAGCAGCCACAGACTAGCGGGAGCCAATGAGCAGTTCTTC
len: 16; d_gene: TRBD2; j_gene: TRBJ2-7; v_gene: TRBV7-6; abundance: once; CDR3aa: CASSLGPSGSNYEQYF; CDR3nt: TGTGCCAGCAGCTTAGGCCCTAGCGGGAGCAACTACGAGCAGTACTTC
len: 16; d_gene: NA; j_gene: TRBJ2-2; v_gene: TRBV12-5; abundance: NA; CDR3aa: CASGLVDAENTGELFF; CDR3nt: TGTGCTAGTGGTTTGGTAGACGCGGAGAACACCGGGGAGCTGTTTTTT
len: 14; d_gene: TRBD1; j_gene: TRBJ2-3; v_gene: TRBV28; abundance: NA; CDR3aa: CASTGQVYTDTQYF; CDR3nt: TGTGCCAGCACGGGACAGGTTTACACAGATACGCAGTATTTT
len: 16; d_gene: TRBD2; j_gene: TRBJ2-7; v_gene: TRBV7-6; abundance: NA; CDR3aa: CASSLGWGLAGDEQYF; CDR3nt: TGTGCCAGCAGCTTAGGTTGGGGACTAGCGGGAGACGAGCAGTACTTC
len: 22; d_gene: NA; j_gene: TRBJ1-2; v_gene: TRBV4-2; abundance: NA; CDR3aa: CASSQERTVIIRDNLANYGYTF; CDR3nt: TGTGCCAGCAGCCAAGAGCGGACGGTCATCATAAGGGACAATCTAGCTAACTATGGCTACACCTTC
len: 12; d_gene: TRBD1; j_gene: TRBJ2-1; v_gene: TRBV29-1; abundance: NA; CDR3aa: CSAGDRGNEQFF; CDR3nt: TGCAGCGCCGGGGACAGGGGGAATGAGCAGTTCTTC
len: 13; d_gene: NA; j_gene: TRBJ2-1; v_gene: TRBV10-2; abundance: NA; CDR3aa: CASSDGDYNEQFF; CDR3nt: TGCGCCAGCAGTGATGGCGATTACAATGAGCAGTTCTTC
len: 16; d_gene: TRBD2; j_gene: TRBJ2-1; v_gene: TRBV7-8; abundance: NA; CDR3aa: CASSLVPSGSWNEQFF; CDR3nt: TGTGCCAGCAGCTTAGTCCCTAGCGGGTCGTGGAATGAGCAGTTCTTC
len: 16; d_gene: TRBD2; j_gene: TRBJ2-1; v_gene: TRBV2; abundance: NA; CDR3aa: CASSRALAGGNNEQFF; CDR3nt: TGTGCCAGCTCGAGGGCCCTAGCGGGGGGTAACAATGAGCAGTTCTTC
len: 14; d_gene: NA; j_gene: TRBJ1-3; v_gene: TRBV29-1; abundance: NA; CDR3aa: CSARGVDSGNTIYF; CDR3nt: TGCAGCGCCCGCGGGGTCGACTCTGGAAACACCATATATTTT
len: 16; d_gene: TRBD2; j_gene: TRBJ2-1; v_gene: TRBV13; abundance: NA; CDR3aa: CASSVKLAGGYNEQFF; CDR3nt: TGTGCCAGCAGCGTAAAACTAGCGGGAGGCTACAATGAGCAGTTCTTC
len: 13; d_gene: NA; j_gene: TRBJ2-2; v_gene: TRBV7-3; abundance: NA; CDR3aa: CASSLIFTGELFF; CDR3nt: TGTGCCAGCAGCTTAATATTCACCGGGGAGCTGTTTTTT
len: 12; d_gene: TRBD1; j_gene: TRBJ1-2; v_gene: TRBV9; abundance: NA; CDR3aa: CASTHRGGGYTF; CDR3nt: TGTGCCAGCACCCACAGGGGCGGGGGCTACACCTTC
len: 15; d_gene: NA; j_gene: TRBJ2-1; v_gene: TRBV15; abundance: NA; CDR3aa: CATSRDLAADNEQFF; CDR3nt: TGTGCCACCAGCAGAGATTTGGCAGCAGACAATGAGCAGTTCTTC
len: 15; d_gene: NA; j_gene: TRBJ1-1; v_gene: TRBV3-1; abundance: few; CDR3aa: CASSQVSAAGTEAFF; CDR3nt: TGTGCCAGCAGCCAAGTTAGTGCAGCTGGCACTGAAGCTTTCTTT
len: 13; d_gene: NA; j_gene: TRBJ2-1; v_gene: TRBV5-6; abundance: NA; CDR3aa: CASSSAPYNEQFF; CDR3nt: TGTGCCAGCAGCTCCGCTCCTTACAATGAGCAGTTCTTC
len: 16; d_gene: TRBD1; j_gene: TRBJ2-5; v_gene: TRBV11-2; abundance: NA; CDR3aa: CASSPGRTGGMETQYF; CDR3nt: TGTGCCAGCAGCCCGGGCCGGACAGGGGGCATGGAGACCCAGTACTTC
len: 11; d_gene: NA; j_gene: TRBJ2-2; v_gene: TRBV29-1; abundance: NA; CDR3aa: CSVANTGELFF; CDR3nt: TGCAGCGTTGCTAACACCGGGGAGCTGTTTTTT
len: 14; d_gene: NA; j_gene: TRBJ2-4; v_gene: TRBV9; abundance: NA; CDR3aa: CASSGGLAKNIQYF; CDR3nt: TGTGCCAGCAGCGGGGGACTAGCCAAAAACATTCAGTACTTC
len: 14; d_gene: NA; j_gene: TRBJ2-7; v_gene: TRBV28; abundance: NA; CDR3aa: CASSLGLRPYEQYF; CDR3nt: TGTGCCAGCAGTTTAGGTCTGCGCCCCTACGAGCAGTACTTC
len: 15; d_gene: NA; j_gene: TRBJ2-2; v_gene: TRBV2; abundance: NA; CDR3aa: CASSEAGGGTGELFF; CDR3nt: TGTGCCAGCAGTGAAGCAGGGGGGGGCACCGGGGAGCTGTTTTTT
len: 18; d_gene: TRBD2; j_gene: TRBJ2-1; v_gene: TRBV20-1; abundance: once; CDR3aa: CSARDAPGLAGGYNEQFF; CDR3nt: TGCAGTGCTAGAGATGCCCCCGGACTAGCGGGAGGATACAATGAGCAGTTCTTC
len: 14; d_gene: TRBD1; j_gene: TRBJ1-2; v_gene: TRBV30; abundance: NA; CDR3aa: CAWVDRGANYGYTF; CDR3nt: TGTGCCTGGGTAGACAGGGGAGCTAACTATGGCTACACCTTC
len: 14; d_gene: NA; j_gene: TRBJ1-1; v_gene: TRBV20-1; abundance: NA; CDR3aa: CSADGSYMNTEAFF; CDR3nt: TGCAGTGCCGACGGATCTTACATGAACACTGAAGCTTTCTTT
len: 13; d_gene: NA; j_gene: TRBJ2-3; v_gene: TRBV9; abundance: NA; CDR3aa: CASSPSEEVTQYF; CDR3nt: TGTGCCAGCAGCCCTTCGGAGGAGGTTACGCAGTATTTT
len: 13; d_gene: NA; j_gene: TRBJ2-1; v_gene: TRBV27; abundance: NA; CDR3aa: CASSFTGPSEQFF; CDR3nt: TGTGCCAGCAGTTTTACGGGTCCCTCGGAGCAGTTCTTC
len: 16; d_gene: NA; j_gene: TRBJ2-5; v_gene: TRBV6-1; abundance: NA; CDR3aa: CASSRIVTTRWETQYF; CDR3nt: TGTGCCAGCAGTAGGATCGTAACCACTAGGTGGGAGACCCAGTACTTC